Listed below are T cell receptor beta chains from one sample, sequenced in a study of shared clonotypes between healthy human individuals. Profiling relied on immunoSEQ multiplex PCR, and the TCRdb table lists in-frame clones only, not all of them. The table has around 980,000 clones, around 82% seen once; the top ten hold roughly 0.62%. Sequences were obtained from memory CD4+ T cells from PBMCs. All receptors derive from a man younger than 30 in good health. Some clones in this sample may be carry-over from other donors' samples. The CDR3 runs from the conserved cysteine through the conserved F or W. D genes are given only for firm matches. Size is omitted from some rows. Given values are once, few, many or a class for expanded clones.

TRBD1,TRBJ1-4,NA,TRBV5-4,TGTGCCAGCAGCACCGGGACAGGGGCTGAAAAACTGTTTTTT,CASSTGTGAEKLFF
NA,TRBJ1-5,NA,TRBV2,TGTGCCAGCAGTGAAGGTGGCTCCGGTAGGCCCCAGCATTTT,CASSEGGSGRPQHF
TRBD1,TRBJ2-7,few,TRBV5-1,TGCGCCAGCAGCTCCCGACAGGGCCCCGAGCAGTACTTC,CASSSRQGPEQYF
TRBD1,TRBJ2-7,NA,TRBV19,TGTGCCAGTAGTATGACAGGGTGGGACGAGCAGTACTTC,CASSMTGWDEQYF
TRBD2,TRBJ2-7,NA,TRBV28,TGTGCCAGCAGCCCGACTAGCGGGGCGTCCTACGAGCAGTACTTC,CASSPTSGASYEQYF
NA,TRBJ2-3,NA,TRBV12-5,TGTGCTAGTGGTTTGGTTGGGGGGGATACGCAGTATTTT,CASGLVGGDTQYF
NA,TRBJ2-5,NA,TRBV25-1,TGTGCCACCCGTCTTGGTAACCAAGAGACCCAGTACTTC,CATRLGNQETQYF
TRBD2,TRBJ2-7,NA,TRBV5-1,TGCGCCAGCAGCGCGGGACTAGCGGGAGTACGGGAGCAGTACTTC,CASSAGLAGVREQYF
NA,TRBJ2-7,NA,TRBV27,TGTGCCAGCAGTAGCAGGGTTGGCTACGAGCAGTACTTC,CASSSRVGYEQYF
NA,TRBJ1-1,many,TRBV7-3,TGTGCCAGCAGCCACAACACGGGCACTGAAGCTTTCTTT,CASSHNTGTEAFF
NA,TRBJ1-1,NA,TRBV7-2,TGTGCCAGCAGCCCCGGGGGGGGCTACACTGAAGCTTTCTTT,CASSPGGGYTEAFF
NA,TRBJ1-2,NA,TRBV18,TGTGCCAGCTCACCACTTCCGGAGGCTAACTATGGCTACACCTTC,CASSPLPEANYGYTF
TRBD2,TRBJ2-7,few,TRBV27,TGTGCCAGCAGTTTATTGGGTAGCGGGACTTACTACTACGAGCAGTACTTC,CASSLLGSGTYYYEQYF
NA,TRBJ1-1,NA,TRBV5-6,TGTGCCAGCAGCTTTGGGGGAACACGTGAAGCTTTCTTT,CASSFGGTREAFF
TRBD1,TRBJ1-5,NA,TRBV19,TGTGCCAGTAGTTTAACCGGGACAGGTATCAATCAGCCCCAGCATTTT,CASSLTGTGINQPQHF
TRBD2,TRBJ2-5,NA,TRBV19,TGTGCCAGCAAGCCCCAGTCTAGCGGTGGGGGGGAGACCCAGTACTTC,CASKPQSSGGGETQYF
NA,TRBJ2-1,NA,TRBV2,TGTGCCAGCAGTGAGGCGCACTACAATGAGCAGTTCTTC,CASSEAHYNEQFF
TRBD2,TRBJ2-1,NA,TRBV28,TGTGCCAGCACCCTTAGCGGGAGGCCCTACAATGAGCAGTTCTTC,CASTLSGRPYNEQFF
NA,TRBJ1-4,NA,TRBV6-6,TGTGCCAGCAGCCACAGGACGTCAAATGAAAAACTGTTTTTT,CASSHRTSNEKLFF
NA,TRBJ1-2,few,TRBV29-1,TGCAGCGTCGGGGGAGGTGAAGGGAACTATGGCTACACCTTC,CSVGGGEGNYGYTF
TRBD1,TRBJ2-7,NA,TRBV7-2,TGTGCCAGCAGCCTCGGACAGGTCTACGAGCAGTACTTC,CASSLGQVYEQYF
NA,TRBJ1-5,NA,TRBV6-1,TGTGCCAGCAGTGAACGGCCTCAGGGAGGTCAGCCCCAGCATTTT,CASSERPQGGQPQHF
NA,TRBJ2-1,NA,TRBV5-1,TGCGCCAGCAGCTTGGTGGGAGTTGAAAACAATGAGCAGTTCTTC,CASSLVGVENNEQFF
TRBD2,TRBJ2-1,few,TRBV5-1,TGCGCCAGCAGCTTGGATGTTCCGGGACTAGCGGCAAATGAGCAGTTCTTC,CASSLDVPGLAANEQFF
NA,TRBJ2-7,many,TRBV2,TGTGCCAGCAGTGAAGCCCTCGGGCAGGGAGCTCCCTACGAGCAGTACTTC,CASSEALGQGAPYEQYF
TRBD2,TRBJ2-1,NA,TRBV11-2,TGTGCCAGCACCCTTGAGGGAGGGACCTACAATGAGCAGTTCTTC,CASTLEGGTYNEQFF
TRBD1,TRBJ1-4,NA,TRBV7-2,TGTGCCAGCAGCTTATCTCTTTGGGGACAGAGTGCAACTAATGAAAAACTGTTTTTT,CASSLSLWGQSATNEKLFF
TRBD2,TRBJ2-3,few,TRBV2,TGTGCCAGCAGTTTTAGCGGGGGGACAGCCGATACGCAGTATTTT,CASSFSGGTADTQYF
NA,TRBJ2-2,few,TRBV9,TGTGCCAGCAGCGTAGCCGGGAGTGACGGGGAGCTGTTTTTT,CASSVAGSDGELFF
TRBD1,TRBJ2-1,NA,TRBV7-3,TGTGCCAGCAGCTCTACAGGGGTGATGGATGAGCAGTTCTTC,CASSSTGVMDEQFF
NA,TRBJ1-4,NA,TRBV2,TGTGCCAGCAGAGGAGGGGATAAGGCTAATGAAAAACTGTTTTTT,CASRGGDKANEKLFF